This T cell receptor (beta chain) was found in a study of prognosis after radiotherapy for stage I lung cancer. In the study overall: Operability status for all non-small cell lung cancer patients was recorded as medically inoperable. Broader study findings: Following stereotactic body radiation therapy, unique TCR clone counts fell, with a median of roughly 10,000 versus 7,000. Among patients who developed distant metastases, Shannon entropy after stereotactic body radiation therapy was lower.

Between the trimmed V and J ends, which lost 3 bases and 9 bases, there was a span of 15 bases. Germline V CDR1 and CDR2: SGHVS, FQNEAQ. This CDR3 is 14 amino acids long. It was by two-round multiplex PCR that TCR beta CDR3 was amplified from genomic DNA. Primers (each specific to one TRBV or TRBJ gene) were used in first-round PCR. In TCRdb, the multiplex PCR reads were re-called with MiXCR into one record per CDR3 protein. The sample includes approximately 51,000 distinct CDR3 sequences, about 37% of them seen just once. Worth noting for this clonotype: As yet, its antigen is unknown. A read error may be the cause here, since a much bigger clone is one base away.

The receptor was isolated from a donor aged 50 or older with non-small cell lung cancer. The chain couples TRBV7-8 to TRBJ2-1; weak D call: TRBD1 (5 bases). The sample consisted of PBMCs, taken before or after stereotactic body radiation therapy (not recorded which). CDR3 protein: CASSLGLGVFEQFF. CDR3 in DNA: TGTGCCAGCAGCTTGGGGCTAGGGGTATTTGAGCAGTTCTTC.